These 5 T cell receptor beta chains originate from one sample sequenced in a study of T cells expressing NK-cell markers. TCRdb reanalyzed the 5' RACE reads and collapses them to one entry per CDR3 protein, without DNA. This table lists 200,000 to 300,000 distinct CDR3 sequences. The sequencing input was blood T cells: a sorted CD56 or NKG2C T cell subset, CD4+ or CD8+ T cells, or bulk PBMC T cells (not recorded which). Source of these receptors: a man aged 18 to 35 in good health.

The rearrangement links TRBV5-1 to TRBJ2-6; the TCRdb call, TRBD1, lacks DNA for checking. Germline CDR1 reads SGHRS; CDR2 reads YFSETQ. The CDR3 is 19 amino acids. This CDR3 is CASTNPVESGGAGANVLTF.

This sequence joins TRBV6-5 and TRBJ2-1. The CDR3 sequence is 14 residues long. Germline V gene data show CDR1 as MNHEY and CDR2 as SVGAGI. Here the CDR3 reads CASRPESYYNEQFF.

V gene TRBV12-5 combines with J gene TRBJ2-3; TCRdb's D call of TRBD2 is untestable without DNA. The length of the CDR3 is 14 residues. Germline CDR1 and CDR2: LGHNT and FRNRAP. The chain's CDR3 is CASGLGGEADTQYF.

This chain connects TRBV5-6 to TRBJ2-4. The CDR3 loop spans 14 amino acids. Germline loops: CDR1 SGHDT, CDR2 YYEEEE. This CDR3 is CASSVGSSKNIQYF. Full variable domain (remainder filled in from reference TRBV5-6 and TRBJ2-4): DAGVTQSPTHLIKTRGQQVTLRCSPKSGHDTVSWYQQALGQGPQFIFQYYEEEERQRGNFPDRFSGHQFPNYSSELNVNALLLGDSALYLCASSVGSSKNIQYFGAGTRLSVL.

The J gene is TRBJ2-1, the V gene TRBV20-1; TCRdb returns TRBD2, unconfirmable since there is no DNA. Germline V gene data show CDR1 as DFQATT and CDR2 as SNEGSKA (reference sequence). The CDR3 spans 12 residues. The chain's CDR3 is CSAGSGRNEQFF.